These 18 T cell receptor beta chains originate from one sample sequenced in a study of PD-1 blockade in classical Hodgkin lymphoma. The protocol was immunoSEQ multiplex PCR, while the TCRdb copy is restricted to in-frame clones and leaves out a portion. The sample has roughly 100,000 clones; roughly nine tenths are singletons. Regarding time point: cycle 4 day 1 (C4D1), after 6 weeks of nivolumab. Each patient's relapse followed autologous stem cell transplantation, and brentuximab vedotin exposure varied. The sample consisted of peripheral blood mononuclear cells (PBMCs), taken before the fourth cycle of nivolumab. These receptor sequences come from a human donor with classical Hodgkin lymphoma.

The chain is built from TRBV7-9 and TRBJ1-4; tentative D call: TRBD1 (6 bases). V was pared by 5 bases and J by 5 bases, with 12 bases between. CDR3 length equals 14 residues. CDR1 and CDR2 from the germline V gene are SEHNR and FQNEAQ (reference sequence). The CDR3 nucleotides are TGTGCCAGCAGCCAACAGGGAGCAAATGAAAAACTGTTTTTT. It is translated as CASSQQGANEKLFF.

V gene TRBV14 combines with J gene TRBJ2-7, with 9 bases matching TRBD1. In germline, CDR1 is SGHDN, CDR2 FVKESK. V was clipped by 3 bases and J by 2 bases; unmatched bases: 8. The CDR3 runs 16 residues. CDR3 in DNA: TGTGCCAGCAGCCACTTACCTCGGACAGGGGCCTACGAGCAGTACTTC. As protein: CASSHLPRTGAYEQYF. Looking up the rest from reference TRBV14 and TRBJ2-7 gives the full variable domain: EAGVTQFPSHSVIEKGQTVTLRCDPISGHDNLYWYRRVMGKEIKFLLHFVKESKQDESGMPNNRFLAERTGGTYSTLKVQPAELEDSGVYFCASSHLPRTGAYEQYFGPGTRLTVT.

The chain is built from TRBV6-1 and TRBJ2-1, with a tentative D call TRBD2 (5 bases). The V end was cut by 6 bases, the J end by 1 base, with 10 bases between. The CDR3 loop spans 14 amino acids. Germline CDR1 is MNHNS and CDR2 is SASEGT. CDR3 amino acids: CASRPGGSYNEQFF. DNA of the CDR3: TGTGCCAGCAGGCCCGGCGGGTCCTACAATGAGCAGTTCTTC.

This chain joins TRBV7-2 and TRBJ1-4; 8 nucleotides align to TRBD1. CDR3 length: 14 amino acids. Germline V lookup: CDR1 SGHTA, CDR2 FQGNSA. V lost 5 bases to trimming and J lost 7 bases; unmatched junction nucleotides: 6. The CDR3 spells CASSRGGQGEKLFF. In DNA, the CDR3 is TGTGCCAGCAGCAGAGGAGGACAGGGTGAAAAACTGTTTTTT.

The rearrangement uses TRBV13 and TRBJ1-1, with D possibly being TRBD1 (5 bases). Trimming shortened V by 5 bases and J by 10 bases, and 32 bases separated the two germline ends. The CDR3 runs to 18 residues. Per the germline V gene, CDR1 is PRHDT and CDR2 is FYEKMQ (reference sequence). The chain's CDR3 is CASSPPRERSAGTAPAFF. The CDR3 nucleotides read TGTGCCAGCAGCCCCCCGAGGGAGAGGTCAGCCGGGACTGCACCAGCTTTCTTT. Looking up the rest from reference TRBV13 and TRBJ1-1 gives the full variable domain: AAGVIQSPRHLIKEKRETATLKCYPIPRHDTVYWYQQGPGQDPQFLISFYEKMQSDKGSIPDRFSAQQFSDYHSELNMSSLELGDSALYFCASSPPRERSAGTAPAFFGQGTRLTVV.

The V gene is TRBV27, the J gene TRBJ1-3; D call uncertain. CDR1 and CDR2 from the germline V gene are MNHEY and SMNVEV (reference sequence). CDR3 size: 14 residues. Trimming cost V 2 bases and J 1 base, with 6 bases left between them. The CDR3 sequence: CASSLRDSGNTIYF. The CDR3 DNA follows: TGTGCCAGCAGTTTACGGGATTCTGGAAACACCATATATTTT.

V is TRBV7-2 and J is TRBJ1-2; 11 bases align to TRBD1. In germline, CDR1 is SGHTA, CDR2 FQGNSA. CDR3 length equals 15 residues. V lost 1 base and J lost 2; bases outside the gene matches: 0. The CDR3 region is CASSLGTGGNYGYTF. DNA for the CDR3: TGTGCCAGCAGCTTAGGGACAGGGGGCAACTATGGCTACACCTTC. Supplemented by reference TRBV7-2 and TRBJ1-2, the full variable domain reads GAGVSQSPSNKVTEKGKDVELRCDPISGHTALYWYRQSLGQGLEFLIYFQGNSAPDKSGLPSDRFSAERTGGSVSTLTIQRTQQEDSAVYLCASSLGTGGNYGYTFGSGTRLTVV.

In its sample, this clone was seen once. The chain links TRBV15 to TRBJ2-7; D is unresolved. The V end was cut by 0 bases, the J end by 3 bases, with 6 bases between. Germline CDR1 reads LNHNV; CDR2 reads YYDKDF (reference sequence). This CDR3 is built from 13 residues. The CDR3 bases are TGTGCCACCAGCAGAGATCTGGGCTACGAGCAGTACTTC. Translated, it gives CATSRDLGYEQYF.

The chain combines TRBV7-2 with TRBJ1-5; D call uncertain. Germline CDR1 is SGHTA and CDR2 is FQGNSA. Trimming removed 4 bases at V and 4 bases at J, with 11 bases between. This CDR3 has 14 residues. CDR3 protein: CASSSLGGNQPQHF. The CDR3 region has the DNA TGTGCCAGCAGCTCCTTGGGAGGGAATCAGCCCCAGCATTTT.

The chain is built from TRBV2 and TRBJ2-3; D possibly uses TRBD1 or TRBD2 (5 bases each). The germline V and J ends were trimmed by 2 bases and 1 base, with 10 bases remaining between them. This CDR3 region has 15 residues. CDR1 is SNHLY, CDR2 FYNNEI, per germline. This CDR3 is CASSERGRRTDTQYF. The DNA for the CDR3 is TGTGCCAGCAGTGAAAGGGGACGTCGCACAGATACGCAGTATTTT.

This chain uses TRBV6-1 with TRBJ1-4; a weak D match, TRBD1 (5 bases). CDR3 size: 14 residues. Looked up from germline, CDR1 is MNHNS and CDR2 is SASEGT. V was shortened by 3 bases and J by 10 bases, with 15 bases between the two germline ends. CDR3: CASSDGAGSGKLFF. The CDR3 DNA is TGTGCCAGCAGTGATGGAGCAGGGTCAGGAAAACTGTTTTTT.

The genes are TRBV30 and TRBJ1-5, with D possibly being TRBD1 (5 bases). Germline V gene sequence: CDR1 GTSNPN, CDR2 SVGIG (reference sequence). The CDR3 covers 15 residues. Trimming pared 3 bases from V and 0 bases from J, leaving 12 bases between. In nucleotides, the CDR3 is TGTGCCTGGAGCTCGGGGGGGTATAGCAATCAGCCCCAGCATTTT. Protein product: CAWSSGGYSNQPQHF.

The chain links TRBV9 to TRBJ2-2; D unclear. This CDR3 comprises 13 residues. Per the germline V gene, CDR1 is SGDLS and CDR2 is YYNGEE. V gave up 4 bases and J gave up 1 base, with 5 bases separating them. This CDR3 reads CASSTMNTGELFF. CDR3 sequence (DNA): TGTGCCAGCAGCACAATGAACACCGGGGAGCTGTTTTTT.

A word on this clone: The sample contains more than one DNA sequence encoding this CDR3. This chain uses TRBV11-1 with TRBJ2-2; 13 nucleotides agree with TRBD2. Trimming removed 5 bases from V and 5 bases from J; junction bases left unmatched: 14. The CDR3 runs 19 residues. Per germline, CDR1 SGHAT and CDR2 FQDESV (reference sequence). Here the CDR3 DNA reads TGTGCCAGCAGCCTAGGGAGACTAGCGGGAGGACCTCGGACCGGGGAGCTGTTTTTT. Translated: CASSLGRLAGGPRTGELFF. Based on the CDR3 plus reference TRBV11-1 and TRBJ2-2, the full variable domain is EAEVAQSPRYKITEKSQAVAFWCDPISGHATLYWYRQILGQGPELLVQFQDESVVDDSQLPKDRFSAERLKGVDSTLKIQPAELGDSAMYLCASSLGRLAGGPRTGELFFGEGSRLTVL.

The CDR3, as DNA: TGTGCCAGCAGTATCTATCGGCCGGCGGGTGAAAAACTGTTTTTT. It translates to CASSIYRPAGEKLFF. The chain links TRBV28 to TRBJ1-4; D gene uncertain. CDR3 length equals 15 residues. Germline V gene sequence: CDR1 MDHEN, CDR2 SYDVKM. V gave up 5 bases and J gave up 7 bases, with 17 bases separating them.

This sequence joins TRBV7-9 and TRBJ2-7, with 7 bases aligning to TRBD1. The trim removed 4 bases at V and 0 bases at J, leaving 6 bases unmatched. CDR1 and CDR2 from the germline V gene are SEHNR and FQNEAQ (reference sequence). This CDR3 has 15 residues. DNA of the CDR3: TGTGCCAGCAGCTATCAGACAGGGCTCTCCTACGAGCAGTACTTC. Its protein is CASSYQTGLSYEQYF.

CDR3 in amino acids: CASSLLVGGGWDEQFF. CDR3 in DNA: TGTGCCAGCAGTTTATTGGTAGGTGGTGGCTGGGATGAGCAGTTCTTC. This sequence joins TRBV28 and TRBJ2-1; no reliable D call. Germline V gives CDR1 MDHEN, CDR2 SYDVKM. V gave up 1 base and J gave up 8 bases, with 18 bases separating them. CDR3 length equals 16 residues.

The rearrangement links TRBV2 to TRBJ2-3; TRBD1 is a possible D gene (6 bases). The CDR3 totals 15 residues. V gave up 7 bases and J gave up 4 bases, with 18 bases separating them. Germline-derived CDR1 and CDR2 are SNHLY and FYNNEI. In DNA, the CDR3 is TGTGCCAGCACCGAACTCAGGGGCAGGGCAGATACGCAGTATTTT. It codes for CASTELRGRADTQYF.